These 12 T cell receptor beta chains originate from one sample sequenced in a study of cytomegalovirus exposure and HLA in healthy donors. Primers included in the PCR were 60 Vbeta and 13 Jbeta primers. Repertoires were generated with immunoSEQ multiplex PCR, while TCRdb's copy carries only in-frame clones and drops some. The sample contains around 200,000 clones, 70% to 85% of which appear only once. Source material: PBMCs. The receptor set was obtained from a woman in her twenties or thirties in good health and CMV-seropositive.

This clone was observed a handful of times. For the CDR3, the DNA is TGTGCCAGCAGTTACTCATGGCTTCTCAATCAGCCCCAGCATTTT. It is translated as CASSYSWLLNQPQHF. The chain recombines TRBV6-5 with TRBJ1-5; D unclear. The V and J ends lost 0 bases and 3 bases respectively, with 9 bases between them. Germline CDR1 MNHEY, CDR2 SVGAGI. The CDR3 length is 15 residues.

The chain uses TRBV5-4 and TRBJ2-5; 12 nucleotides agree with TRBD2. J gave up 7 bases and V 0 bases, and 10 bases lay outside the gene matches. CDR1 is SGHNT, CDR2 YYREEE, per germline (reference sequence). The length of the CDR3 is 17 residues. The DNA for the CDR3 is TGTGCCAGCAGCTTGGGACTAGCGGGAGCAGGGACAGGGACCCAGTACTTC. Its translation: CASSLGLAGAGTGTQYF.

This clone occurred a few times. V usage is TRBV18 and J usage is TRBJ1-6; tentative D call: TRBD1 (6 bases). Trimming stripped 6 bases from V and 9 bases from J, with 12 bases between. The CDR3 is 13 amino acids. Germline assignment: CDR1 KGHSH and CDR2 LQKENI. This chain's CDR3 is CASSPEGGSPLHF. As DNA, the CDR3 is TGTGCCAGCTCTCCCGAAGGGGGTTCACCCCTCCACTTT.

The chain recombines TRBV5-1 with TRBJ2-1; perhaps TRBD2 as D (6 bases). Per the germline V gene, CDR1 is SGHRS and CDR2 is YFSETQ. This CDR3 has 13 amino acids. With 5 bases removed from V and 7 bases from J, the gap between germline ends came to 13 bases. Here the CDR3 reads CASRINGGNEQFF. The CDR3 region has the DNA TGCGCCAGCAGGATAAACGGGGGAAATGAGCAGTTCTTC.

The chain uses TRBV5-4 and TRBJ2-7; D possibly corresponds to TRBD1 (6 bases). The CDR3 contains 16 residues. Germline assignment: CDR1 SGHNT and CDR2 YYREEE (reference sequence). Trimming removed 1 base at V and 3 bases at J, with 17 bases between. The CDR3 nucleotides are TGTGCCAGCAGCTTGCCCCTTCCGGGACAACACTACGAGCAGTACTTC. Residues: CASSLPLPGQHYEQYF.

Regarding this clone: An end of the junction does not agree with germline; a read error may underlie this. The genes are TRBV7-9 and TRBJ1-4; TRBD1 might be the D (6 bases). Germline assignment: CDR1 SEHNR and CDR2 FQNEAQ (reference sequence). The CDR3 runs 13 residues. The CDR3 protein is CASSSGEEEKLFF. CDR3 coding DNA: TGTGCCAGCAGCTCAGGGGAAGAGGAAAAATTGTTTTTT.

This clone has a handful of counts. The chain joins TRBV10-1 to TRBJ1-6; 7 positions agree with TRBD1. The CDR3 runs 18 residues. Germline V lookup: CDR1 WNHNN, CDR2 SYGVQD (reference sequence). The ends lost 2 bases at V and 2 bases at J; junction bases unmatched: 9. In nucleotides, the CDR3 is TGCGCCAGCAGTGAGACAGGAGACAGGGCTGCCTATAATTCACCCCTCCACTTT. This sequence encodes CASSETGDRAAYNSPLHF.

The V and J genes are TRBV7-8 and TRBJ2-7; D not certain. V was pared by 2 bases and J by 6 bases, with 17 bases between. Germline assignment: CDR1 SGHVS and CDR2 FQNEAQ. This CDR3 has 15 residues. The CDR3 reads CASSLRADFLGEQYF. The CDR3 DNA sequence: TGTGCCAGCAGCTTACGAGCCGACTTTTTGGGCGAGCAGTACTTC. Using reference TRBV7-8 and TRBJ2-7 for the parts outside the CDR3, the full variable domain is GAGVSQSPRYKVAKRGQDVALRCDPISGHVSLFWYQQALGQGPEFLTYFQNEAQLDKSGLPSDRFFAERPEGSVSTLKIQRTQQEDSAVYLCASSLRADFLGEQYFGPGTRLTVT.

This chain connects TRBV4-1 to TRBJ1-1; D remains unclear. The CDR3 totals 13 residues. The germline V and J ends were trimmed by 0 bases and 8 bases, with 10 bases remaining between them. Germline loops: CDR1 MGHRA, CDR2 YSYEKL. The CDR3 DNA reads as TGCGCCAGCAGCCAAGATGATCGCAGAGAAGCTTTCTTT. This codes for CASSQDDRREAFF.

V is TRBV10-2 and J is TRBJ2-1; 11 bases match TRBD2. The CDR3 sequence is 17 residues long. Trimming at V came to 2 bases and at J to 2 bases, leaving 5 bases not matched to a gene. Per germline, CDR1 WSHSY and CDR2 SAAADI. The CDR3 here is CASSEPGLAETYNEQFF. CDR3 coding DNA: TGCGCCAGCAGTGAGCCGGGACTAGCGGAGACCTACAATGAGCAGTTCTTC.

The chain joins TRBV9 to TRBJ1-2, with a weak D call TRBD1 (5 bases). V lost 4 bases to trimming and J lost 2 bases, with 12 bases between them. Germline CDR1 and CDR2: SGDLS and YYNGEE. The CDR3 is 14 residues long. CDR3 in amino acids: CASSPTRTNYGYTF. DNA for the CDR3: TGTGCCAGCAGCCCAACGCGGACAAACTATGGCTACACCTTC.

This clone was seen a handful of times. The chain is built from TRBV4-1 and TRBJ1-2; 10 nucleotides align to TRBD1. Germline V gives CDR1 MGHRA, CDR2 YSYEKL. J lost 2 bases, V lost 1 base, and 4 bases had no gene match. CDR3 length: 16 residues. The CDR3 DNA reads TGCGCCAGCAGCCAAGTCCGGGGACAGGGGAACTATGGCTACACCTTC. It translates to CASSQVRGQGNYGYTF.